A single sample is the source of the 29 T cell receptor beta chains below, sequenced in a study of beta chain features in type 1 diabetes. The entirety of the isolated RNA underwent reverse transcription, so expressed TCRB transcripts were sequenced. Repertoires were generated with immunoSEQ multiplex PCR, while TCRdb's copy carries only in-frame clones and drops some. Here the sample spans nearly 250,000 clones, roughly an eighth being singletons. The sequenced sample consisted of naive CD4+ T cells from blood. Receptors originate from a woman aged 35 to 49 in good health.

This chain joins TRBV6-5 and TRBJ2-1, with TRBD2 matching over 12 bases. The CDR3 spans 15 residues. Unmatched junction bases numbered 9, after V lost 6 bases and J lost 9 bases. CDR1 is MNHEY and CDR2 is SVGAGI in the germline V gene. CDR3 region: CASSRLAGGLGEQFF. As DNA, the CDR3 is TGTGCCAGCAGCCGCCTAGCGGGGGGGCTTGGTGAGCAGTTCTTC.

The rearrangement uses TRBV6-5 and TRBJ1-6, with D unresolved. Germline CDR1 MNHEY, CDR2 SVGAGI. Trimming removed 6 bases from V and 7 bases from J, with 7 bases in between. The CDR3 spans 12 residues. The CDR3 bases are TGTGCCAGCAGCAGATCAAATTCACCCCTCCACTTT. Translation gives CASSRSNSPLHF.

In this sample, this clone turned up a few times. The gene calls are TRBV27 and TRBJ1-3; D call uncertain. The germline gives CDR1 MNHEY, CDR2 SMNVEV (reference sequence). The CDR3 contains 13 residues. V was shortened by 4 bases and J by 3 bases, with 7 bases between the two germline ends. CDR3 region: CASSSGIGNTIYF. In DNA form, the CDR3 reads TGTGCCAGCAGTTCGGGGATTGGAAACACCATATATTTT.

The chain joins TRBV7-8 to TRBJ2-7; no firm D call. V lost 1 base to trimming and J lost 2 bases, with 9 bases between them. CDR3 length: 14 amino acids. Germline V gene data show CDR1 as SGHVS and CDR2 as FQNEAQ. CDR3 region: CASSLGEAAYEQYF. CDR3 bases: TGTGCCAGCAGCTTAGGCGAAGCCGCCTACGAGCAGTACTTC.

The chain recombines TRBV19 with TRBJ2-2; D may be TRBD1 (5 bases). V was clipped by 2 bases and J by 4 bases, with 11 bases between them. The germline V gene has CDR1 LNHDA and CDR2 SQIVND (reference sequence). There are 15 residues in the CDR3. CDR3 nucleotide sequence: TGTGCCAGTAGTATACAGGGCTCCAGCACCGGGGAGCTGTTTTTT. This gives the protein CASSIQGSSTGELFF.

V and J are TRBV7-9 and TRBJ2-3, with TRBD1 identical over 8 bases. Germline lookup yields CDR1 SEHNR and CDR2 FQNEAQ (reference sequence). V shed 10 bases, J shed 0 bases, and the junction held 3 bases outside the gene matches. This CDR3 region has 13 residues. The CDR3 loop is CATGTGSTDTQYF. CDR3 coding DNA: TGTGCCACCGGGACAGGAAGCACAGATACGCAGTATTTT.

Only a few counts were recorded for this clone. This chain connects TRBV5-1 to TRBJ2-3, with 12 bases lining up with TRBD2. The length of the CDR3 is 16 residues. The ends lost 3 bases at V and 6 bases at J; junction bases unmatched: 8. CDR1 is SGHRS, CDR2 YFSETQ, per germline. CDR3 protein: CASSYLASGGADTQYF. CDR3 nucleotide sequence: TGCGCCAGCAGCTACCTTGCTAGCGGGGGGGCTGATACGCAGTATTTT.

In DNA form, the CDR3 reads TGTGCCAGCAGATCCTCCCGCCTTTCCGGCACTGAAGCTTTCTTT. As protein: CASRSSRLSGTEAFF. The rearrangement uses TRBV6-5 and TRBJ1-1; D gene ambiguous. Germline V gene sequence: CDR1 MNHEY, CDR2 SVGAGI. The CDR3 has 15 residues. V lost 6 bases and J 4 bases, leaving 18 bases between the germline ends.

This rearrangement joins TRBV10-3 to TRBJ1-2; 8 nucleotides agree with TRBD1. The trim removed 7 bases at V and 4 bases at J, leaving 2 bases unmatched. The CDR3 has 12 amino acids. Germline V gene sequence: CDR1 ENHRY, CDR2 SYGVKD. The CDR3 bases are TGTGCCATCACCGGACAGGGCTATGGCTACACCTTC. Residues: CAITGQGYGYTF.

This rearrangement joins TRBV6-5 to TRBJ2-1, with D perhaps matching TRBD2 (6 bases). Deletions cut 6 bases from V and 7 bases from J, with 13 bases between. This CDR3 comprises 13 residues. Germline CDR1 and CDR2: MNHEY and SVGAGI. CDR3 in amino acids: CASRKPGLNEQFF. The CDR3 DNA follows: TGTGCCAGCAGAAAACCGGGACTGAATGAGCAGTTCTTC.

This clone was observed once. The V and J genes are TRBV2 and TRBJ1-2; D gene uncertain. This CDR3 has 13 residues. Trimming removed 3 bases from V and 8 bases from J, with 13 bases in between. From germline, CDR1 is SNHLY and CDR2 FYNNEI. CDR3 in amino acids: CASSEERDGGYTF. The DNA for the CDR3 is TGTGCCAGCAGTGAGGAGAGGGATGGCGGCTACACCTTC. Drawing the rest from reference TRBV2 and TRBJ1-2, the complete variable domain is EPEVTQTPSHQVTQMGQEVILRCVPISNHLYFYWYRQILGQKVEFLVSFYNNEISEKSEIFDDQFSVERPDGSNFTLKIRSTKLEDSAMYFCASSEERDGGYTFGSGTRLTVV.

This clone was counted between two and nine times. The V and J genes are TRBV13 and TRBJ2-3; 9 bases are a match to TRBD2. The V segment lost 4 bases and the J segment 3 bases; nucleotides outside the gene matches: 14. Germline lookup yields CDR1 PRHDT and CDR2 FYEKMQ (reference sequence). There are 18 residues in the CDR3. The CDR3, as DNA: TGTGCCAGCAGCTCCCCCTGGTTTGGCGGGGGGGCAACAGATACGCAGTATTTT. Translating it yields CASSSPWFGGGATDTQYF.

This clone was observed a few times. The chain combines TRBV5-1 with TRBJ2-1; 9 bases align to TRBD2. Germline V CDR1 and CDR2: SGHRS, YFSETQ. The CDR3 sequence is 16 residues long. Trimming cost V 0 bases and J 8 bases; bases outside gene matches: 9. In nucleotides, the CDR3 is TGCGCCAGCAGCTTGGCAGGGCGGGGGGGTATCCATGAGCAGTTCTTC. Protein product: CASSLAGRGGIHEQFF. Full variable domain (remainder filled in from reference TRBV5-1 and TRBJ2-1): KAGVTQTPRYLIKTRGQQVTLSCSPISGHRSVSWYQQTPGQGLQFLFEYFSETQRNKGNFPGRFSGRQFSNSRSEMNVSTLELGDSALYLCASSLAGRGGIHEQFFGPGTRLTVL.

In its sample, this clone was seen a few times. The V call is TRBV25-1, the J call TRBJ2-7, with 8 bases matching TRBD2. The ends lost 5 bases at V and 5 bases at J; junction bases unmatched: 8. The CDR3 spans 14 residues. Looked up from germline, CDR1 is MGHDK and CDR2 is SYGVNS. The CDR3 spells CASSPGLAGDEQYF. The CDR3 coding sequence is TGTGCCAGCAGTCCCGGACTAGCAGGGGACGAGCAGTACTTC.

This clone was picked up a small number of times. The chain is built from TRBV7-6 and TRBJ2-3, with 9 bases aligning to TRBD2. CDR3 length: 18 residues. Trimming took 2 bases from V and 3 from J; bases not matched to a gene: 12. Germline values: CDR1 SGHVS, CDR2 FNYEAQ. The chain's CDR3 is CASSLTGRGGVRTDTQYF. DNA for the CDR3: TGTGCCAGCAGCTTAACTGGTCGCGGGGGGGTCCGGACAGATACGCAGTATTTT.

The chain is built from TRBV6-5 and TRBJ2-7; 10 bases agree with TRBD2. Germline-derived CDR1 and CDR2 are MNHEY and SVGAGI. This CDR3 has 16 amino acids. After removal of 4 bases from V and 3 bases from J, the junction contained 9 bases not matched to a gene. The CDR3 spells CASSWGSSGGFYEQYF. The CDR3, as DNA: TGTGCCAGCAGTTGGGGTTCTAGCGGGGGCTTCTACGAGCAGTACTTC.

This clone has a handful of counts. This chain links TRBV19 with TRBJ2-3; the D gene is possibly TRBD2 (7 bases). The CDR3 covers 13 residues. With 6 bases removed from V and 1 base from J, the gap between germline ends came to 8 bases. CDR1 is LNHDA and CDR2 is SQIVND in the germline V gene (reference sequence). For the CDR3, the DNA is TGTGCCAGTAGGGGGGGGCGCACAGATACGCAGTATTTT. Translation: CASRGGRTDTQYF.

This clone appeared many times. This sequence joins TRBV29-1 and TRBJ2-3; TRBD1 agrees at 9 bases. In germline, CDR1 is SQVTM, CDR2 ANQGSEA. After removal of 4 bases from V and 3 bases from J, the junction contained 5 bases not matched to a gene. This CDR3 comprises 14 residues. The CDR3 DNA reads TGCAGCGTTGTAAACAGGGGGCGAACAGATACGCAGTATTTT. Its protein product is CSVVNRGRTDTQYF.

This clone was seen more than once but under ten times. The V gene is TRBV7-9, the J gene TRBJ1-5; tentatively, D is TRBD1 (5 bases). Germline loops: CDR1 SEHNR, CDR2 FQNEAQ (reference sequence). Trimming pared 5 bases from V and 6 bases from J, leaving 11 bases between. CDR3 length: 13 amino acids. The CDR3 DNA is TGTGCCAGCAGCCGGGGCGGGGTTCAGCCCCAGCATTTT. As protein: CASSRGGVQPQHF.

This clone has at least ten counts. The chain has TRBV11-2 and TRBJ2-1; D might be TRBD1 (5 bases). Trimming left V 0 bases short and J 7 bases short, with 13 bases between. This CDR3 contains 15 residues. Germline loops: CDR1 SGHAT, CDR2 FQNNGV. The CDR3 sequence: CASSLDLVRGNEQFF. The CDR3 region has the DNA TGTGCCAGCAGCTTAGATCTGGTTAGGGGTAATGAGCAGTTCTTC.

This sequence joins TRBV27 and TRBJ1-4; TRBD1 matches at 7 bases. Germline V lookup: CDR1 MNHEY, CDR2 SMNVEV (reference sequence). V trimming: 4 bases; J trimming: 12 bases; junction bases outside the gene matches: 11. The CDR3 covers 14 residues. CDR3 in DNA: TGTGCCAGCAGTTCGACAGGGTCGGTCGGGGAACTGTTTTTT. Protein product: CASSSTGSVGELFF.

DNA for the CDR3: TGTGCCATCAGTGACTCCGGGACAGCCTCCTACGAGCAGTACTTC. This gives the protein CAISDSGTASYEQYF. V is TRBV10-3 and J is TRBJ2-7, with TRBD1 matching 7 bases. Per germline, CDR1 ENHRY and CDR2 SYGVKD. Unmatched junction bases numbered 5, after V lost 3 bases and J lost 0 bases. There are 15 residues in the CDR3.

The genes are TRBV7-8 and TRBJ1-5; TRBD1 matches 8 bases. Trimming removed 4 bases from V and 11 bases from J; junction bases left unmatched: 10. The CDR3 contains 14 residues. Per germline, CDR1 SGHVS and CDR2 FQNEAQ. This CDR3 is CASSSGQGITTQHF. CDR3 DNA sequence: TGTGCCAGCAGCTCCGGACAGGGTATTACGACCCAGCATTTT. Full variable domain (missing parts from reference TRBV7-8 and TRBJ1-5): GAGVSQSPRYKVAKRGQDVALRCDPISGHVSLFWYQQALGQGPEFLTYFQNEAQLDKSGLPSDRFFAERPEGSVSTLKIQRTQQEDSAVYLCASSSGQGITTQHFGDGTRLSIL.

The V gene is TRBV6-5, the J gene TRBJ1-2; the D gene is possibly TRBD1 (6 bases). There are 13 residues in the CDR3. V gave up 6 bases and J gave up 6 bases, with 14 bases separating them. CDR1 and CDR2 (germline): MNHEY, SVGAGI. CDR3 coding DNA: TGTGCCAGCAGCCTTCGGACAGCCCATGGCTACACCTTC. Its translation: CASSLRTAHGYTF.

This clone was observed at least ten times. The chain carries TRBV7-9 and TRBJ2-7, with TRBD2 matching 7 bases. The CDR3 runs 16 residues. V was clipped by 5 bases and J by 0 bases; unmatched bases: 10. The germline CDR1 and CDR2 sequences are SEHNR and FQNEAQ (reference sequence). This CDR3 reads CASSLRRGSSSYEQYF. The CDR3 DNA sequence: TGTGCCAGCAGCCTCCGGCGGGGGTCGAGCTCCTACGAGCAGTACTTC.

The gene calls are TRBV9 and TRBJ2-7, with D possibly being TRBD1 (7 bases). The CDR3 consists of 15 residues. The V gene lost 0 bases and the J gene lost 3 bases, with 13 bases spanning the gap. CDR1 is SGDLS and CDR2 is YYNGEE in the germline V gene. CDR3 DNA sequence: TGTGCCAGCAGCGTAGGCGGGACAGTTAACTACGAGCAGTACTTC. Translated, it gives CASSVGGTVNYEQYF.

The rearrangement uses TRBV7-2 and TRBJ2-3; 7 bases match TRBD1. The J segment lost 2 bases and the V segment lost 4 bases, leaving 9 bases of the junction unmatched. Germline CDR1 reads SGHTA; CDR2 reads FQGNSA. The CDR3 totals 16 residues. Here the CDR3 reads CASSSRMGQLTDTQYF. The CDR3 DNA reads TGTGCCAGCAGCTCGCGAATGGGACAGCTCACAGATACGCAGTATTTT.

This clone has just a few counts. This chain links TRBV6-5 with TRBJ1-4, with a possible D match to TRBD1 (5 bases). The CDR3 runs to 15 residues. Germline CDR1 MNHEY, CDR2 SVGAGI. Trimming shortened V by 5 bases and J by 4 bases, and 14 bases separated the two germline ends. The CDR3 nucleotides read TGTGCCAGCAGTCCCATAGGGGCCCTTAATGAAAAACTGTTTTTT. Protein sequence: CASSPIGALNEKLFF.

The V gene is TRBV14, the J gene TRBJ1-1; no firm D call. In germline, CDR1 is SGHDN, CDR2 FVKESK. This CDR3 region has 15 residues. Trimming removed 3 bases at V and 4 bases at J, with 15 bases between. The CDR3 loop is CASSQRRGFGTEAFF. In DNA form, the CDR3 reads TGTGCCAGCAGCCAGCGTCGGGGTTTCGGCACTGAAGCTTTCTTT.